Listed below are T cell receptor beta chains from one sample, sequenced in a study of spatial heterogeneity in lung cancer. A single record per CDR3 protein comes from TCRdb applying MiXCR to the 5' RACE reads. This sample has around 24,000 distinct CDR3 sequences, with about 13% found just once. The sequenced sample was PBMCs, obtained at surgery. The receptors here all came from a female donor with early-stage non-small cell lung cancer. Both conserved end residues are part of each CDR3. Fields, in order: J gene, D gene, V gene, clone size, CDR3 length, CDR3 protein, CDR3 DNA. A D gene is named only where the DNA matches it firmly. Clone size appears in some rows only: once, few, many, or a class for an expanded clone.

TRBJ2-2	NA	TRBV29-1	many	13	CSVDGQNTGELFF	TGCAGCGTTGATGGACAAAACACCGGGGAGCTGTTTTTT
TRBJ2-7	NA	TRBV30	many	12	CAWKSAGSEQYF	TGTGCCTGGAAGTCGGCAGGTTCGGAGCAGTACTTC
TRBJ2-5	TRBD1	TRBV5-4	many	15	CASSLPGTGQETQYF	TGTGCCAGCAGCTTGCCGGGGACAGGACAAGAGACCCAGTACTTC
TRBJ2-5	NA	TRBV5-1	many	13	CASSSSVEETQYF	TGCGCCAGCAGCTCTTCGGTTGAGGAGACCCAGTACTTC
TRBJ2-5	NA	TRBV7-2	many	14	CASSSPPSQETQYF	TGTGCCAGCAGCTCCCCCCCGTCCCAAGAGACCCAGTACTTC
TRBJ2-1	NA	TRBV7-3	many	15	CASSFVWGTYNEQFF	TGTGCCAGCAGCTTTGTCTGGGGAACCTACAATGAGCAGTTCTTC
TRBJ2-3	NA	TRBV2	few	15	CASTVWGVSADTQYF	TGTGCCAGTACCGTTTGGGGGGTCTCGGCAGATACGCAGTATTTT
TRBJ2-1	NA	TRBV27	many	11	CASSLNNEQFF	TGTGCCAGCAGTCTTAACAATGAGCAGTTCTTC
TRBJ2-7	TRBD1	TRBV27	many	14	CASSWDRRGGEQYF	TGTGCCAGCAGTTGGGACAGGCGAGGGGGCGAGCAGTACTTC
TRBJ2-1	TRBD1	TRBV18	many	14	CASSRQGRGNEQFF	TGTGCCAGCTCACGACAGGGGCGAGGCAATGAGCAGTTCTTC
TRBJ1-5	TRBD1	TRBV19	many	15	CATGADREGNQLQHF	TGTGCCACTGGAGCGGACAGGGAGGGCAATCAGCTTCAGCATTTT
TRBJ2-2	NA	TRBV4-2	many	15	CASSQVWGGTGELFF	TGTGCCAGCAGCCAAGTTTGGGGTGGCACCGGGGAGCTGTTTTTT
TRBJ2-1	NA	TRBV24-1	few	16	CATSDSGAANYNEQFF	TGTGCCACCAGTGATTCCGGGGCGGCCAATTACAATGAGCAGTTCTTC
TRBJ2-7	NA	TRBV28	many	12	CASSWDGYEQYF	TGTGCCAGCAGTTGGGACGGGTACGAGCAGTACTTC
TRBJ2-5	NA	TRBV29-1	many	14	CSVDRRQHRETQYF	TGCAGCGTTGATCGGCGACAGCATAGAGAGACCCAGTACTTC
TRBJ1-1	NA	TRBV29-1	few	11	CSVGPNTEAFF	TGCAGCGTTGGACCGAACACTGAAGCTTTCTTT
TRBJ2-1	TRBD1	TRBV29-1	NA	14	CSVSSGQGVDEQFF	TGCAGCGTTTCCAGTGGACAGGGCGTAGATGAGCAGTTCTTC
TRBJ2-3	NA	TRBV4-3	many	18	CASIQARSRDNGTDTQYF	TGCGCCAGCATCCAAGCAAGATCGCGGGATAACGGCACAGATACGCAGTATTTT
TRBJ1-4	NA	TRBV20-1	many	14	CSARSIQENEKLFF	TGCAGTGCTAGAAGCATCCAGGAGAATGAAAAACTGTTTTTT
TRBJ2-3	TRBD1	TRBV11-2	few	15	CASSPTGQDTDTQYF	TGTGCCAGCAGTCCCACGGGACAGGACACAGATACGCAGTATTTT
TRBJ1-3	NA	TRBV12-3/TRBV12-4	NA	13	CAGGVSSGNTIYF	TGTGCCGGAGGGGTGAGCTCTGGAAACACCATATATTTT
TRBJ2-1	TRBD2	TRBV24-1	many	15	CATSARGVPGGEQFF	TGTGCCACCAGTGCCCGGGGGGTCCCCGGGGGTGAGCAGTTCTTC